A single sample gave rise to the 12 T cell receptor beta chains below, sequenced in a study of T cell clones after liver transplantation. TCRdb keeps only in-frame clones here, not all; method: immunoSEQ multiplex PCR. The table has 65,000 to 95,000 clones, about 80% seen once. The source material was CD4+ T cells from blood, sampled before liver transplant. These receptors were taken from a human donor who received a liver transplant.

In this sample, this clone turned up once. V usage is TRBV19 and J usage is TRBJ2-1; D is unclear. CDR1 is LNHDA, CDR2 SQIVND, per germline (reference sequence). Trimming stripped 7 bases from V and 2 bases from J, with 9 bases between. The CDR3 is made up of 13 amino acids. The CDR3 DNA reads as TGTGCCAGTACCCCGCGCACCTACAATGAGCAGTTCTTC. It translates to CASTPRTYNEQFF.

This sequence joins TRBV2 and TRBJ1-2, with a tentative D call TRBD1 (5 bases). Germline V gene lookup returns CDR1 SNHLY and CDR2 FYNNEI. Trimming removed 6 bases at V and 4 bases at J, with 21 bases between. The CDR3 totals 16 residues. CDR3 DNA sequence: TGTGCCAGCAGGCCGAATGTGTATGGGGGAGGCTATGGCTACACCTTC. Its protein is CASRPNVYGGGYGYTF. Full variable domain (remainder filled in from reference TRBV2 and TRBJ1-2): EPEVTQTPSHQVTQMGQEVILRCVPISNHLYFYWYRQILGQKVEFLVSFYNNEISEKSEIFDDQFSVERPDGSNFTLKIRSTKLEDSAMYFCASRPNVYGGGYGYTFGSGTRLTVV.

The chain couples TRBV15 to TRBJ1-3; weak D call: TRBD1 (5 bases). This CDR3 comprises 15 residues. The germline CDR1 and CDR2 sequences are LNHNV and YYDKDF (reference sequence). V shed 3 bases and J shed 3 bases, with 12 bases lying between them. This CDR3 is CATSRGTYLGNTIYF. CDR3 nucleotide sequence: TGTGCCACCAGCAGGGGGACGTATCTTGGAAACACCATATATTTT.

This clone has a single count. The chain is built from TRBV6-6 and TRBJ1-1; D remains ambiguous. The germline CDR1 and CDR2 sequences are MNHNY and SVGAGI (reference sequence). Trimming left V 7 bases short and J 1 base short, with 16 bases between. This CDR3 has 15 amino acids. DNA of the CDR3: TGTGCCAGCACCCCGCCCGGAGCGTGGAACACTGAAGCTTTCTTT. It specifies CASTPPGAWNTEAFF.

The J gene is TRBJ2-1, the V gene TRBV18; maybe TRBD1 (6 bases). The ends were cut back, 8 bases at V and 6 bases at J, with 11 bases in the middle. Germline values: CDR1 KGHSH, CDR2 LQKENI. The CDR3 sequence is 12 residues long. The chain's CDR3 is CASTSQGNEQFF. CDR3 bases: TGTGCCAGCACCTCACAGGGCAATGAGCAGTTCTTC.

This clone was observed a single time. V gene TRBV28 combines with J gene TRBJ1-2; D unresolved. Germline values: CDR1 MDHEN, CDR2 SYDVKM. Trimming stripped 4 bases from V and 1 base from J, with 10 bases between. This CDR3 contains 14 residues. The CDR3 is CASSSYGSNYGYTF. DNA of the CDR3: TGTGCCAGCAGTTCTTACGGCAGTAACTATGGCTACACCTTC.

CDR3: CASSSTRYEQYF. CDR3 sequence (DNA): TGTGCCAGCAGTTCAACTCGTTACGAGCAGTACTTC. V is TRBV2 and J is TRBJ2-7, with D hard to call. Germline V gene sequence: CDR1 SNHLY, CDR2 FYNNEI. V shed 5 bases and J shed 4 bases, with 9 bases lying between them. This CDR3 spans 12 amino acids.

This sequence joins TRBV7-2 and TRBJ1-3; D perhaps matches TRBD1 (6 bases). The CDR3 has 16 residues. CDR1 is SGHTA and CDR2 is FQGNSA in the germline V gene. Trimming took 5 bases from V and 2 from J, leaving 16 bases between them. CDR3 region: CASSKTLGATGNTIYF. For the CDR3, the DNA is TGTGCCAGCAGCAAGACGTTGGGGGCCACTGGAAACACCATATATTTT.

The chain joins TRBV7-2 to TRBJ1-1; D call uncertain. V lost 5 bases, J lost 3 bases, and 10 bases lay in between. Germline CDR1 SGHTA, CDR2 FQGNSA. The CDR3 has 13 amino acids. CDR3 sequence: CASSPGRDTEAFF. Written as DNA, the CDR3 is TGTGCCAGCAGCCCGGGTAGGGACACTGAAGCTTTCTTT.

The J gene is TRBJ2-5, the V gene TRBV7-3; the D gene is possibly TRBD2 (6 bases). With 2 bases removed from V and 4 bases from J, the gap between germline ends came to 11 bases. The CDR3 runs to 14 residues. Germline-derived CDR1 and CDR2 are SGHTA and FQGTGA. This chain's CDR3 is CASSLLGRRETQYF. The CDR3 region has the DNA TGTGCCAGCAGCTTACTGGGGAGGCGAGAGACCCAGTACTTC.

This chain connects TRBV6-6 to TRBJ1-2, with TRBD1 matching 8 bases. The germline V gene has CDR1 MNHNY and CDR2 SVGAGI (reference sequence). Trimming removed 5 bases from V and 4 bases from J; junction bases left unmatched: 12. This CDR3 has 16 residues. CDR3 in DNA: TGTGCCAGCAGTCCAATACAGGGACAGGTCCTCTATGGCTACACCTTC. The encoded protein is CASSPIQGQVLYGYTF.

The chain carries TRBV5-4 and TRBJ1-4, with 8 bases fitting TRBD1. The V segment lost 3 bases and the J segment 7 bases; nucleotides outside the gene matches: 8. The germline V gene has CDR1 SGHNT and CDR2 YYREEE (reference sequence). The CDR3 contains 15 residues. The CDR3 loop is CASSSGQGMGEKLFF. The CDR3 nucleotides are TGTGCCAGCAGCTCCGGACAGGGAATGGGTGAAAAACTGTTTTTT.